A selection of T cell receptor beta chains follows, all from one sample in a study of cytomegalovirus exposure and HLA in healthy donors. TCRdb's copy holds only in-frame clones and misses some; the assay was immunoSEQ multiplex PCR. The sample holds some 170,000 clones; roughly 79% are singletons and the top ten take 4.9%. Sequencing input: PBMCs. These receptors were taken from a woman in her late teens or twenties in good health and CMV-seropositive. Each CDR3 is given with its conserved first and last residue. Each record gives: J gene, V gene, D gene, clone size, CDR3 protein, CDR3 DNA. A D gene is named only where the DNA matches it firmly. Size is stated for part of the rows, as once, few or many counts, or as a class when the clone is expanded.

TRBJ2-5 TRBV7-9 NA NA CASSLLAAQETQYF TGTGCCAGCAGCTTACTGGCCGCTCAAGAGACCCAGTACTTC
TRBJ2-7 TRBV7-9 NA NA CAIGQGGSYEQYF TGTGCCATCGGACAGGGAGGGAGCTACGAGCAGTACTTC
TRBJ1-5 TRBV15 NA NA CATSIGQSNQPQHF TGTGCCACCAGCATTGGGCAGAGCAATCAGCCCCAGCATTTT
TRBJ2-7 TRBV28 NA NA CASSLPGFIYEQYF TGTGCCAGCAGTTTGCCAGGGTTCATCTACGAGCAGTACTTC
TRBJ2-7 TRBV27 TRBD2 once CASSMGWGGGAAYEQYF TGTGCCAGCAGCATGGGATGGGGCGGGGGGGCCGCCTACGAGCAGTACTTC
TRBJ1-2 TRBV19 NA once CASSIAGGSYGYTF TGTGCCAGTAGTATAGCAGGAGGGTCCTATGGCTACACCTTC
TRBJ1-2 TRBV5-4 NA NA CASSLIGDGGGYTF TGTGCCAGCAGCTTGATAGGGGATGGGGGCGGCTACACCTTC
TRBJ2-5 TRBV5-1 TRBD2 NA CASRVAGGPGETQYF TGCGCCAGCAGAGTCGCGGGGGGCCCAGGGGAGACCCAGTACTTC
TRBJ2-3 TRBV7-9 NA once CASTSVGMGGTDTQYF TGTGCCAGCACCTCAGTCGGGATGGGAGGCACAGATACGCAGTATTTT
TRBJ2-5 TRBV6-5 TRBD2 NA CASRTASGQETQYF TGTGCCAGCAGGACCGCTAGCGGTCAAGAGACCCAGTACTTC
TRBJ2-3 TRBV5-1 TRBD2 NA CASSLRLAGVHSDTQYF TGCGCCAGCAGCTTGAGGTTGGCGGGGGTCCACTCAGATACGCAGTATTTT
TRBJ1-5 TRBV4-1 NA NA CASSQDQVGNQPQHF TGCGCCAGCAGCCAAGATCAGGTGGGCAATCAGCCCCAGCATTTT
TRBJ2-2 TRBV4-2 TRBD1 NA CASSLIQGTNTGELFF TGTGCCAGCAGCCTCATACAGGGGACGAACACCGGGGAGCTGTTTTTT
TRBJ2-5 TRBV29-1 TRBD1 NA CSVQGDRGQETQYF TGCAGCGTTCAAGGGGACAGGGGTCAAGAGACCCAGTACTTC
TRBJ2-5 TRBV7-3 TRBD1 NA CASSLQGGLGETQYF TGTGCCAGCAGCTTACAAGGGGGCCTAGGCGAGACCCAGTACTTC
TRBJ2-2 TRBV5-1 NA NA CASSSKTGSAGELFF TGCGCCAGCAGCTCGAAGACAGGCTCGGCCGGGGAGCTGTTTTTT
TRBJ2-2 TRBV30 TRBD2 NA CAGTSRIGELFF TGTGCCGGGACTAGCAGGATCGGGGAGCTGTTTTTT
TRBJ1-5 TRBV10-3 NA NA CAISAQQGKHQPQHF TGTGCCATCAGTGCCCAGCAGGGTAAGCATCAGCCCCAGCATTTT
TRBJ2-7 TRBV6-1 NA many CAISGRGASYEQYF TGTGCCATTTCCGGCCGGGGGGCTTCCTACGAGCAGTACTTC
TRBJ2-2 TRBV11-2 TRBD1 NA CASSLREVGTGRGTGELFF TGTGCCAGCAGCTTAAGAGAGGTGGGGACAGGGAGAGGAACCGGGGAGCTGTTTTTT
TRBJ2-1 TRBV5-6 NA NA CASSLVPETEEQFF TGTGCCAGCAGCTTGGTCCCCGAGACAGAAGAGCAGTTCTTC
TRBJ1-6 TRBV2 NA NA CASGSHTLPDRNNSPLHF TGTGCCAGCGGATCACACACATTACCCGACAGGAATAATTCACCCCTCCACTTT
TRBJ2-2 TRBV29-1 NA NA CSGAQGGTGELFF TGCAGCGGGGCCCAGGGGGGCACCGGGGAGCTGTTTTTT
TRBJ2-1 TRBV2 NA NA CASAPGPGNEQFF TGTGCCAGCGCCCCTGGGCCGGGGAATGAGCAGTTCTTC
TRBJ2-7 TRBV19 TRBD1 NA CASSIDPGGTYEQYF TGTGCCAGTAGTATAGACCCAGGGGGAACCTACGAGCAGTACTTC
TRBJ2-3 TRBV19 NA NA CASSGRVGDTQYF TGTGCCAGTAGTGGCCGGGTAGGAGATACGCAGTATTTT
TRBJ2-7 TRBV14 NA NA CASSQGRPGSLIYEQYF TGTGCCAGCAGCCAAGGTCGCCCAGGCAGCTTAATCTACGAGCAGTACTTC
TRBJ1-2 TRBV28 NA NA CASSPPRRGAVYGYTF TGTGCCAGCAGCCCCCCCCGGCGGGGCGCGGTATATGGCTACACCTTC